This is a list of T cell receptor beta chains from one sample in a study of T cells in Graves' hyperthyroidism and ophthalmopathy. TCRdb recomputed calls from the multiplex PCR reads with MiXCR, one row per CDR3 protein. The table shows about 410,000 distinct CDR3 sequences, with roughly 15% occurring only once. The sequencing input was blood. These receptor sequences come from a man between 18 and 29 years old with Graves' ophthalmopathy. Both conserved end residues are part of each CDR3. D genes are given only for firm matches. The size entry is marked missing in some rows and otherwise reads once, few, many or a size class.

cdr3_nt	cdr3_aa	d_call	clone_size	v_call	j_call
TGTGCCAGTAGTAGGGACGGAGAACCCTACGAGCAGTACTTC	CASSRDGEPYEQYF	-	-	TRBV19	TRBJ2-7
TGTGCCAGTAGTACCCCCCAGGGATTCTACGAGCAGTACTTC	CASSTPQGFYEQYF	-	few	TRBV19	TRBJ2-7
TGTGCCAGCAGCTCAGTAGAGTCACCCTCCTCTGGAAACACCATATATTTT	CASSSVESPSSGNTIYF	-	-	TRBV14	TRBJ1-3
TGTGCCAGCAGTTACTTAGGCAGGTCGGAGGCTTTCTTT	CASSYLGRSEAFF	-	few	TRBV6-5	TRBJ1-1
TGTGCCACCAGTGAATACCGGGGGGCCCGGGAGACCCAGTACTTC	CATSEYRGARETQYF	-	many	TRBV24-1	TRBJ2-5
TGTGCCAGCAGCCCGAACCCTTATGGGGGTTATTCACCCCTCCACTTT	CASSPNPYGGYSPLHF	-	many	TRBV11-2	TRBJ1-6
TGTGCCAGCAGCGACACGACCGGGACCACCCACGAGCAGTACTTC	CASSDTTGTTHEQYF	-	many	TRBV7-8	TRBJ2-7
TGCAGTGCTAGCCCATACTCGTGGAGGGGAGATACGCAGTATTTT	CSASPYSWRGDTQYF	-	many	TRBV20-1	TRBJ2-3
TGTGCCAGCAGCGCCCGGTTCGCTAGCGGGGCTACCTACGAGCAGTACTTC	CASSARFASGATYEQYF	TRBD2	many	TRBV6-1	TRBJ2-7
TGTGCTAGCACCCGATTTGGTCCCGAGCAGTACTTC	CASTRFGPEQYF	-	many	TRBV12-5	TRBJ2-7
TGTGCCAGCAGCCCTCGGGGTAGCGGGAGGTACACCGGGGAGCTGTTTTTT	CASSPRGSGRYTGELFF	TRBD2	-	TRBV9	TRBJ2-2
TGCGCCAGCAGGGCAGAGGGCTACGAGCAGTACTTC	CASRAEGYEQYF	-	few	TRBV5-1	TRBJ2-7
TGCAGTGCTAGCAGGGGAAGTGAAGGCTACACCTTC	CSASRGSEGYTF	-	many	TRBV20-1	TRBJ1-2
TGTGCCAGCAGTTTGGCAGGCGGGGGGCCTCCAGAGTTCCCCCAAGAGACCCAGTACTTC	CASSLAGGGPPEFPQETQYF	TRBD2	many	TRBV12-3/TRBV12-4	TRBJ2-5
TGTGCCAGCAGTGAGTTCGCGGGACTGTCGTACGAGCAGTACTTC	CASSEFAGLSYEQYF	-	-	TRBV6-4	TRBJ2-7
TGTGCCACCAGCCCACAGAGGGGGGGAAATAAGGAGACCCAGTACTTC	CATSPQRGGNKETQYF	-	few	TRBV15	TRBJ2-5
TGTGCCAGCAGTTACTCTGGGACGCCCGCAAAGCCCCAGTACTTC	CASSYSGTPAKPQYF	-	many	TRBV6-2/TRBV6-3	TRBJ2-5